These 26 T cell receptor beta chains were all obtained from the same sample, sequenced in a study. MiXCR, run by TCRdb on the 5' RACE reads, gives a single entry per CDR3 protein. The sample includes under 60,000 distinct CDR3 sequences, around 26% of them seen just once. Sequencing was done on a sample of naive CD4+ T cells sorted from blood. As to subset: naive CD4+ T cells, CD4+CD45RA+CD25-. These receptor sequences come from a female donor with breast cancer.

The V gene is TRBV30, the J gene TRBJ2-7; D gene uncertain. This CDR3 comprises 13 residues. The V gene lost 7 bases and the J gene lost 2 bases, with 15 bases spanning the gap. Germline loops: CDR1 GTSNPN, CDR2 SVGIG (reference sequence). CDR3 loop: CASFSVITYEQYF. The DNA for the CDR3 is TGTGCCTCCTTCAGCGTCATAACCTACGAGCAGTACTTC.

As concerns this clonotype: One junction end does not reproduce the germline sequence, and a read error may be involved. The genes are TRBV20-1 and TRBJ2-5, with D perhaps matching TRBD2 (5 bases). The CDR3 sequence is 12 residues long. Germline loops: CDR1 DFQATT, CDR2 SNEGSKA (reference sequence). The DNA of the CDR3 is TGCAATGCTAGGGAGAGCGACGAGACCCAGTACTTC. Translated: CNARESDETQYF.

The chain links TRBV14 to TRBJ1-4, with TRBD1 matching over 11 bases. Per germline, CDR1 SGHDN and CDR2 FVKESK. The V gene end was trimmed by 1 base and the J gene end by 5 bases; junction bases not matched to a gene: 3. CDR3 size: 16 residues. The CDR3 reads CASSQGTGGGNEKLFF. For the CDR3, the DNA is TGTGCCAGCAGCCAAGGGACAGGGGGCGGAAATGAAAAACTGTTTTTT. Full variable domain (remainder filled in from reference TRBV14 and TRBJ1-4): EAGVTQFPSHSVIEKGQTVTLRCDPISGHDNLYWYRRVMGKEIKFLLHFVKESKQDESGMPNNRFLAERTGGTYSTLKVQPAELEDSGVYFCASSQGTGGGNEKLFFGSGTQLSVL.

This clonotype turned up a few times. The chain uses TRBV5-1 and TRBJ2-7, with TRBD1 identical over 10 bases. The CDR3 is 14 amino acids. The trim removed 4 bases at V and 3 bases at J, leaving 4 bases unmatched. Germline loops: CDR1 SGHRS, CDR2 YFSETQ. DNA of the CDR3: TGCGCCAGCAGCCCCGGGACAGGGGACTACGAGCAGTACTTC. Its protein product is CASSPGTGDYEQYF.

The V gene is TRBV28, the J gene TRBJ2-1; TRBD1 matches 9 bases. Per the germline V gene, CDR1 is MDHEN and CDR2 is SYDVKM. With 6 bases clipped from V and 4 bases from J, the junction kept 19 bases outside the gene matches. The CDR3 runs to 19 residues. The CDR3 region is CASSRDRVTIAVGYNEQFF. The CDR3 DNA follows: TGTGCCAGCAGCCGGGACAGGGTTACTATAGCGGTAGGATACAATGAGCAGTTCTTC.

CDR3 protein: CATQRDRVWGTQYF. The CDR3 nucleotides are TGTGCCACCCAACGGGACAGGGTGTGGGGGACCCAGTACTTC. V usage is TRBV15 and J usage is TRBJ2-5; 9 nucleotides match TRBD1. Germline V gene data show CDR1 as LNHNV and CDR2 as YYDKDF (reference sequence). This CDR3 has 14 residues. J gave up 7 bases and V 8 bases, and 11 bases lay outside the gene matches.

As regards this clonotype: In this CDR3 the conserved last residue, phenylalanine or tryptophan, is missing, so a read error is likely. The gene calls are TRBV4-2 and TRBJ2-5; D gene unclear. This CDR3 has 14 amino acids. Germline V gene data show CDR1 as LGHNA and CDR2 as YNFKEQ. V was shortened by 0 bases and J by 11 bases, with 16 bases between the two germline ends. DNA for the CDR3: TGTGCCAGCAGCCAAGATAGTTCGGAAAGGGCTCAGTACCTC. It codes for CASSQDSSERAQYL.

This chain joins TRBV6-6 and TRBJ2-2; D is unclear. With 2 bases removed from V and 5 bases from J, the gap between germline ends came to 12 bases. CDR1 and CDR2 from the germline V gene are MNHNY and SVGAGI (reference sequence). The CDR3 sequence is 15 residues long. DNA of the CDR3: TGTGCCAGCAGTTACGGTACAGTCGGGACCGGGGAGCTGTTTTTT. This sequence encodes CASSYGTVGTGELFF.

This clonotype was seen a handful of times. The chain combines TRBV4-2 with TRBJ2-1; 9 nucleotides line up with TRBD2. CDR3 length: 15 amino acids. Germline CDR1 and CDR2: LGHNA and YNFKEQ. The V segment lost 1 base and the J segment 7 bases; nucleotides outside the gene matches: 5. The chain's CDR3 is CASSQGLAGENEQFF. For the CDR3, the DNA is TGTGCCAGCAGCCAAGGGTTAGCGGGAGAAAATGAGCAGTTCTTC.

The V call is TRBV5-1, the J call TRBJ1-5; D gene uncertain. CDR1 and CDR2 (germline): SGHRS, YFSETQ. Trimming took off 4 bases at V and 1 base at J, with 9 bases between the two ends. There are 14 residues in the CDR3. As DNA, the CDR3 is TGCGCCAGCAGCCCAGACACCAGCAATCAGCCCCAGCATTTT. Its translation: CASSPDTSNQPQHF.

This chain connects TRBV4-2 to TRBJ1-5; D gene unclear. The CDR3 totals 15 residues. V was pared by 0 bases and J by 0 bases, with 6 bases between. Germline CDR1 is LGHNA and CDR2 is YNFKEQ. CDR3 loop: CASSQEFGSNQPQHF. The CDR3 nucleotides are TGTGCCAGCAGCCAAGAATTCGGTAGCAATCAGCCCCAGCATTTT.

The V gene is TRBV7-9, the J gene TRBJ2-3, with no clear D. The CDR3 consists of 12 residues. V lost 5 bases, J lost 1 base, and 4 bases lay in between. Germline V gives CDR1 SEHNR, CDR2 FQNEAQ (reference sequence). This chain's CDR3 is CASSQGTDTQYF. As DNA, the CDR3 is TGTGCCAGCAGCCAGGGCACAGATACGCAGTATTTT.

With respect to this clonotype: A clone one base away is much larger, so this may be a read error. This rearrangement joins TRBV7-9 to TRBJ1-1; no definite D call. Trimming removed 6 bases at V and 5 bases at J, with 10 bases between. This CDR3 is 12 amino acids long. Germline CDR1 SEHNR, CDR2 FQNEAQ (reference sequence). CDR3 residues: CASSEGRTEAFF. The CDR3 region has the DNA TGTGCCAGCAGTGAGGGAAGGACTGAAGCTTTCTTT.

This clonotype was recorded a few times. The chain recombines TRBV2 with TRBJ1-1; 9 bases agree with TRBD1. The CDR3 runs 15 residues. The J segment lost 0 bases and the V segment lost 6 bases, leaving 5 bases of the junction unmatched. Germline V gives CDR1 SNHLY, CDR2 FYNNEI. The CDR3 DNA sequence: TGTGCCAGCAGGGGACAGGGACTGATGAACACTGAAGCTTTCTTT. It encodes CASRGQGLMNTEAFF.

This clonotype was counted between two and nine times. The chain combines TRBV28 with TRBJ2-7; 11 bases fit TRBD1. V lost 6 bases and J lost 6; bases outside the gene matches: 13. This CDR3 spans 16 amino acids. Germline loops: CDR1 MDHEN, CDR2 SYDVKM. CDR3 protein: CASRRVSGTGGREQYF. DNA of the CDR3: TGTGCCAGCAGAAGAGTGAGCGGGACAGGGGGTCGCGAGCAGTACTTC.

J is TRBJ2-7 and V is TRBV5-6; D unclear. Per germline, CDR1 SGHDT and CDR2 YYEEEE. The CDR3 covers 14 residues. V dropped 0 bases and J dropped 6 bases, with 13 bases sitting between them. CDR3 region: CASSLGWGIFEQYF. The CDR3, as DNA: TGTGCCAGCAGCTTGGGGTGGGGAATCTTCGAGCAGTACTTC.

This clonotype has a handful of counts. This chain connects TRBV4-1 to TRBJ2-6; D unresolved. The CDR3 loop spans 16 amino acids. The germline gives CDR1 MGHRA, CDR2 YSYEKL. The germline V and J ends were trimmed by 1 base and 0 bases, with 7 bases remaining between them. CDR3 nucleotides: TGCGCCAGCAGCCAAGTGAGCAGCTCTGGGGCCAACGTCCTGACTTTC. Residues: CASSQVSSSGANVLTF.

This clonotype was counted at least ten times. The CDR3 DNA follows: TGTGCCAGCAGCTTAGTCGCGACAGCCAATTCGGGATCTGGGGCCAACGTCCTGACTTTC. As protein: CASSLVATANSGSGANVLTF. This chain uses TRBV7-3 with TRBJ2-6, with D perhaps assigned TRBD1 or TRBD2 (5 bases each). With 2 bases removed from V and 1 base from J, the gap between germline ends came to 21 bases. Germline V gives CDR1 SGHTA, CDR2 FQGTGA. This CDR3 comprises 20 residues.

This clonotype occurred a few times. The gene calls are TRBV3-1 and TRBJ2-4; tentative D call: TRBD1 (5 bases). Per germline, CDR1 LGHDT and CDR2 YNNKEL (reference sequence). V was shortened by 1 base and J by 7 bases, with 26 bases between the two germline ends. The CDR3 is made up of 19 amino acids. The CDR3 coding sequence is TGTGCCAGCAGCCAAGTCGCGGCGGCTACTCGACTCAAGGGGAACATTCAGTACTTC. It encodes CASSQVAAATRLKGNIQYF.

The rearrangement uses TRBV18 and TRBJ2-3; TRBD2 agrees at 14 bases. Germline trimming cut 5 bases from V and 4 bases from J; bases unmatched to any gene: 11. The CDR3 has 18 residues. The V gene's germline CDR1 is KGHSH and CDR2 LQKENI. CDR3 region: CASSATGLAGAGADTQYF. The CDR3 DNA is TGTGCCAGCTCAGCGACGGGACTAGCGGGAGCAGGGGCAGATACGCAGTATTTT.

The V and J genes are TRBV10-3 and TRBJ1-3; no clear D gene. Trimming removed 10 bases at V and 4 bases at J, with 11 bases between. Germline CDR1 and CDR2: ENHRY and SYGVKD. The length of the CDR3 is 12 residues. Here the CDR3 DNA reads TGTGCCAGCCGGGAAAGGGGAAACACCATATATTTT. As protein: CASRERGNTIYF.

CDR3 residues: CASSLNGEHQPQHF. The CDR3 DNA reads as TGTGCCAGCAGCTTAAATGGGGAGCATCAGCCCCAGCATTTT. The rearrangement joins TRBV11-2 to TRBJ1-5; D remains unclear. Trimming left V 2 bases short and J 5 bases short, with 10 bases between. This CDR3 is 14 amino acids long. The germline V gene has CDR1 SGHAT and CDR2 FQNNGV. Complete variable domain (other parts from reference TRBV11-2 and TRBJ1-5): EAGVAQSPRYKIIEKRQSVAFWCNPISGHATLYWYQQILGQGPKLLIQFQNNGVVDDSQLPKDRFSAERLKGVDSTLKIQPAKLEDSAVYLCASSLNGEHQPQHFGDGTRLSIL.

Concerning this clonotype: At one of its ends the junction is not consistent with the germline gene, which may arise from a read error. The V gene is TRBV18, the J gene TRBJ1-2; D call uncertain. The germline V gene encodes CDR1 KGHSH and CDR2 LQKENI. The CDR3 has 15 residues. CDR3 DNA sequence: TGTGCCGGCTCGTCCACGGGCCCCCAAGCATATGGCTACACCTTC. As protein: CAGSSTGPQAYGYTF. Supplemented by reference TRBV18 and TRBJ1-2, the full variable domain reads NAGVMQNPRHLVRRRGQEARLRCSPMKGHSHVYWYRQLPEEGLKFMVYLQKENIIDESGMPKERFSAEFPKEGPSILRIQQVVRGDSAAYFCAGSSTGPQAYGYTFGSGTRLTVV.

Points on this clonotype: The junction does not match germline at one end; this may be a read error. This chain connects TRBV28 to TRBJ1-1; D is possibly TRBD1 (5 bases). Germline CDR1 is MDHEN and CDR2 is SYDVKM. The CDR3 is 15 amino acids. CDR3: CAGSQLQALNTEAFF. CDR3 nucleotides: TGTGCCGGCAGTCAGCTACAGGCGTTGAACACTGAAGCTTTCTTT.

V is TRBV29-1 and J is TRBJ2-1; maybe TRBD2 (5 bases). There are 13 residues in the CDR3. Germline V gene data show CDR1 as SQVTM and CDR2 as ANQGSEA. V was trimmed by 7 bases and J by 3 bases, leaving 13 bases between them. Here the CDR3 DNA reads TGCAGCGGCGAGGGCACCCTCTACAATGAGCAGTTCTTC. Residues: CSGEGTLYNEQFF.

The chain links TRBV3-1 to TRBJ2-1; the match to TRBD2 covers 11 bases. Germline V gene lookup returns CDR1 LGHDT and CDR2 YNNKEL (reference sequence). The trim removed 10 bases at V and 5 bases at J, leaving 4 bases unmatched. This CDR3 is built from 13 residues. The CDR3 loop reads CAIAGGPNNEQFF. In DNA form, the CDR3 reads TGTGCCATAGCGGGGGGGCCCAACAATGAGCAGTTCTTC.